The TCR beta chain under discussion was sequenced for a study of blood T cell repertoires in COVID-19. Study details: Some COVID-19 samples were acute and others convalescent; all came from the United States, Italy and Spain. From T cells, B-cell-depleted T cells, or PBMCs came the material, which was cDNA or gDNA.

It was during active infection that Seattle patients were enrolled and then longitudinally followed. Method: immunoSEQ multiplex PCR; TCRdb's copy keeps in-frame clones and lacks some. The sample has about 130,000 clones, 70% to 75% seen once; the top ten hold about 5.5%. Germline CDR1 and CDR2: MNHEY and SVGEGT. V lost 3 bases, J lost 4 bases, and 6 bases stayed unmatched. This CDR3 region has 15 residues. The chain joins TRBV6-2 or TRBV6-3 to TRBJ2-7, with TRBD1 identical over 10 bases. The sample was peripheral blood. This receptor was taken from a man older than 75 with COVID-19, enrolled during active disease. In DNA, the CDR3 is TGTGCCAGCAGTTATCATGGACAGGGGGGGTACGAGCAGTACTTC. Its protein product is CASSYHGQGGYEQYF.